These 2 T cell receptor beta chains came from one sample sequenced in a study of shared T cell receptors in the human thymus. Libraries were prepared by immunoSEQ multiplex PCR; TCRdb keeps only in-frame clonotypes and omits some of them. The table lists some 660,000 clones, more than 70% of them singletons. These data were also filed under a second study, of human thymus T cells.

Sequencing was carried out using thymocytes. The receptors come from a boy younger than two with a congenital heart defect.

The CDR3 spells CASSSGTRGHDYEQYF. CDR3 coding DNA: TGTGCCAGCAGTTCCGGGACTAGAGGGCACGACTACGAGCAGTACTTC. The chain carries TRBV6-5 and TRBJ2-7, with 8 bases fitting TRBD2. CDR1 is MNHEY, CDR2 SVGAGI, per germline. With V trimmed by 4 bases and J by 3 bases, 11 bases remained unmatched. The CDR3 length is 16 residues.

V gene TRBV5-4 combines with J gene TRBJ2-3; D is possibly TRBD2 (6 bases). The length of the CDR3 is 16 residues. The V gene lost 4 bases and the J gene lost 0 bases, with 15 bases spanning the gap. The germline gives CDR1 SGHNT, CDR2 YYREEE (reference sequence). CDR3 residues: CASSDGGSPSTDTQYF. The CDR3 DNA sequence: TGTGCCAGCAGCGACGGGGGATCCCCTAGCACAGATACGCAGTATTTT.